The 15 T cell receptor beta chains in this list originate from one sample, sequenced in a study of blood T cell repertoires in COVID-19. Assay: immunoSEQ multiplex PCR; the TCRdb copy retains only in-frame clones and omits some. The sample carries more than 350,000 clones, 80% to 90% recorded once. The sequenced sample consisted of PBMCs or T cells enriched from blood (not recorded which). These receptor sequences come from a man aged 18-30 years who had recovered from COVID-19.

This chain links TRBV5-1 with TRBJ2-6, with D possibly matching TRBD2 (7 bases). The CDR3 spans 16 residues. Trimming shortened V by 4 bases and J by 4 bases, and 15 bases separated the two germline ends. Per the germline V gene, CDR1 is SGHRS and CDR2 is YFSETQ. CDR3 in amino acids: CASSLDGGLGANVLTF. The CDR3 DNA sequence: TGCGCCAGCAGCCTGGACGGGGGGCTGGGGGCCAACGTCCTGACTTTC.

J is TRBJ2-3 and V is TRBV9; 10 positions match TRBD2. V was clipped by 3 bases and J by 4 bases; unmatched bases: 11. The CDR3 consists of 17 residues. Germline CDR1 SGDLS, CDR2 YYNGEE. The CDR3 sequence is CASSARTSGAGPDTQYF. For the CDR3, the DNA is TGTGCCAGCAGCGCAAGGACTAGCGGCGCAGGGCCAGATACGCAGTATTTT.

This chain uses TRBV29-1 with TRBJ1-2, with TRBD1 matching 7 bases. Trimming took 7 bases from V and 1 from J; bases not matched to a gene: 9. The CDR3 loop spans 14 amino acids. Germline CDR1 reads SQVTM; CDR2 reads ANQGSEA. The CDR3 loop reads CSGVGDSLNYGYTF. CDR3 in DNA: TGCAGCGGTGTAGGGGACAGTCTTAACTATGGCTACACCTTC.

The rearrangement links TRBV6-5 to TRBJ2-2, with D possibly matching TRBD2 (7 bases). V shed 4 bases and J shed 4 bases, with 16 bases lying between them. This CDR3 region has 16 residues. Germline values: CDR1 MNHEY, CDR2 SVGAGI. CDR3 protein: CASSSDWGGLTGELFF. The CDR3, as DNA: TGTGCCAGCAGTTCCGACTGGGGGGGGCTCACCGGGGAGCTGTTTTTT.

The gene calls are TRBV6-4 and TRBJ2-2, with D tentatively TRBD2 (6 bases). Between the trimmed V and J ends, which lost 5 bases and 1 base, there was a span of 11 bases. Germline CDR1 and CDR2: MRHNA and SNTAGT. The CDR3 contains 15 residues. The CDR3 DNA reads as TGTGCCAGCAGTCAGGAGGAGGGGAACACCGGGGAGCTGTTTTTT. Its translation is CASSQEEGNTGELFF.

The chain carries TRBV15 and TRBJ1-2, with a possible D match to TRBD1 (6 bases). There are 16 residues in the CDR3. Trimming took off 1 base at V and 4 bases at J, with 16 bases between the two ends. Per the germline V gene, CDR1 is LNHNV and CDR2 is YYDKDF (reference sequence). CDR3 sequence (DNA): TGTGCCACCAGCAGAGCCAGGGACATTAACCGCTATGGCTACACCTTC. Its protein product is CATSRARDINRYGYTF.

The chain carries TRBV7-9 and TRBJ2-5; tentatively, D is TRBD1 (6 bases). CDR3 size: 15 residues. Trimming took off 3 bases at V and 5 bases at J, with 16 bases between the two ends. Per the germline V gene, CDR1 is SEHNR and CDR2 is FQNEAQ (reference sequence). CDR3: CASSFENRAVETQYF. The CDR3 DNA follows: TGTGCCAGCAGCTTTGAGAACAGGGCGGTTGAGACCCAGTACTTC.

In DNA, the CDR3 is TGTGCCAGCACGCAGGGTTTAAACACTGAAGCTTTCTTT. It specifies CASTQGLNTEAFF. The chain links TRBV9 to TRBJ1-1, with D possibly being TRBD1 (5 bases). The CDR3 runs 13 residues. V was cut by 6 bases and J by 2 bases, with 11 bases left in between. The germline gives CDR1 SGDLS, CDR2 YYNGEE.

The chain links TRBV5-5 to TRBJ2-6; 8 nucleotides match TRBD1. The junction had 13 bases not matched to a gene; V was cut back by 3 bases and J by 2 bases. This CDR3 has 19 residues. Germline V gene data show CDR1 as SGHKS and CDR2 as YYEKEE (reference sequence). Here the CDR3 DNA reads TGTGCCAGCAGCTCCTTGGTGTCAGGGGGCTCTGCTGGGGCCAACGTCCTGACTTTC. It codes for CASSSLVSGGSAGANVLTF.

This clone was picked up a small number of times. The chain carries TRBV29-1 and TRBJ2-3; 9 bases map to TRBD2. The germline V gene has CDR1 SQVTM and CDR2 ANQGSEA. V was pared by 5 bases and J by 3 bases, with 9 bases of the junction left unmatched. The CDR3 is 15 residues long. CDR3 nucleotide sequence: TGCAGCGTTTTGGAGAGCGGGGGGATTACAGATACGCAGTATTTT. Translation: CSVLESGGITDTQYF.

The genes are TRBV25-1 and TRBJ2-3, with TRBD1 identical over 7 bases. The germline V gene encodes CDR1 MGHDK and CDR2 SYGVNS. CDR3 length equals 14 residues. The V segment lost 8 bases and the J segment 0 bases; nucleotides outside the gene matches: 5. The DNA for the CDR3 is TGTGCCAGCTTGGGACAGCCTAGCACAGATACGCAGTATTTT. It translates to CASLGQPSTDTQYF.

This clone was seen only a few times. This sequence joins TRBV11-2 and TRBJ1-2; 8 nucleotides agree with TRBD1. The CDR3 spans 16 residues. J lost 8 bases, V lost 4 bases, and 15 bases had no gene match. In germline, CDR1 is SGHAT, CDR2 FQNNGV. The DNA of the CDR3 is TGTGCCAGCAGCTACGATAGATCCACAGGGGGGAAAGGCTACACCTTC. Its protein is CASSYDRSTGGKGYTF.

V gene TRBV2 combines with J gene TRBJ2-7; no reliable D call. This CDR3 region has 11 residues. V lost 7 bases to trimming and J lost 2 bases, with 6 bases between them. CDR1 is SNHLY and CDR2 is FYNNEI in the germline V gene. The CDR3 region has the DNA TGTGCCAGCAAAGGAGCCTACGAGCAGTACTTC. Amino acid sequence: CASKGAYEQYF.

This chain uses TRBV7-8 with TRBJ2-1; possibly TRBD2 for D (6 bases). Trimming took 5 bases from V and 10 from J, leaving 15 bases between them. The CDR3 loop spans 13 amino acids. The germline CDR1 and CDR2 sequences are SGHVS and FQNEAQ. In DNA, the CDR3 is TGTGCCAGCAGCGCCCCGGGACTCTTAGAGCAGTTCTTC. Its protein is CASSAPGLLEQFF.

The genes are TRBV19 and TRBJ2-2; TRBD1 might be the D (6 bases). The CDR3 runs to 14 residues. Per germline, CDR1 LNHDA and CDR2 SQIVND (reference sequence). V was clipped by 4 bases and J by 5 bases, with 11 bases between them. CDR3: CASSRQGRTGELFF. CDR3 bases: TGTGCCAGTAGTAGGCAGGGGCGGACCGGGGAGCTGTTTTTT.